This TCR beta chain was captured by sequencing in a study of T-cell reconstitution after alpha-beta-depleted transplantation in children. The authors prepared the TCRbeta library with unique molecular identifiers. TCRdb redid the calling of the PCR reads with MiXCR, one entry per CDR3 protein. The sample has under 140,000 distinct CDR3 sequences, 10% to 13% seen once. This clonotype was counted at least ten times. The sequencing used PBMCs from the stem cell graft donor, collected from the stem cell graft. The receptor was derived from a human donor who donated a stem cell graft to a child with acute lymphoblastic leukemia.

The CDR3 DNA sequence: TGTGCCAGCAGCTTAAGAGGTAGCACCGAAACGGGCCATGAGCAGTTCTTC. Translation gives CASSLRGSTETGHEQFF. V usage is TRBV7-3 and J usage is TRBJ2-1; D remains ambiguous. The CDR3 is 17 amino acids. CDR1 SGHTA and CDR2 FQGTGA come from the germline V gene. V was shortened by 1 base and J by 8 bases, with 21 bases between the two germline ends. The whole variable domain, filled in from reference TRBV7-3 and TRBJ2-1, reads GAGVSQTPSNKVTEKGKYVELRCDPISGHTALYWYRQSLGQGPEFLIYFQGTGAADDSGLPNDRFFAVRPEGSVSTLKIQRTERGDSAVYLCASSLRGSTETGHEQFFGPGTRLTVL.